This record covers a single T cell receptor (beta chain). This record belongs to a study of T cell changes during pregnancy in multiple sclerosis. Sequenced by immunoSEQ multiplex PCR; TCRdb stores in-frame clones only, minus some. The table includes around 88,000 clones, 91% detected once. Germline CDR1 reads MNHEY; CDR2 reads SMNVEV (reference sequence). Deletions cut 3 bases from V and 1 base from J, with 12 bases between. The CDR3 contains 15 residues. The TCR comes from a female donor with multiple sclerosis, enrolled in a pregnancy study. The chain recombines TRBV27 with TRBJ1-1, with a tentative D call TRBD1 (5 bases). The input for sequencing was peripheral blood, taken in the first trimester of pregnancy. CDR3 sequence (DNA): TGTGCCAGCAGTTTTCAGGGACTTCCGAACACTGAAGCTTTCTTT. It encodes CASSFQGLPNTEAFF.